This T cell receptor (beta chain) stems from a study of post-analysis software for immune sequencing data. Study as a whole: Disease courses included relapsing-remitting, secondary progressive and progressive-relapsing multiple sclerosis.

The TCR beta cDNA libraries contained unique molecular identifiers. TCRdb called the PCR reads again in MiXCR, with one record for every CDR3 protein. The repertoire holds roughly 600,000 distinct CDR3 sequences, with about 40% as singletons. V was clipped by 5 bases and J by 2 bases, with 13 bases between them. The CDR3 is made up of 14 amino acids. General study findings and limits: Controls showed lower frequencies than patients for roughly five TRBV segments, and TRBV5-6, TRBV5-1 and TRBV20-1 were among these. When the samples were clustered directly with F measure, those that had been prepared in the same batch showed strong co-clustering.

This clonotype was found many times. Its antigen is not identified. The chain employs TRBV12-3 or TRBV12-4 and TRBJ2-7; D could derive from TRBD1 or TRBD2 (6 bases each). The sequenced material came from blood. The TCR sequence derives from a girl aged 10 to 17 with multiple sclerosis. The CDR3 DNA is TGTGCCAGCAGTCCCACAGGGACTGCCTACGAGCAGTACTTC. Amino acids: CASSPTGTAYEQYF.